This T cell receptor (beta chain) comes out of a study of cytomegalovirus exposure and HLA in healthy donors. Study background: Earlier work reported 95 million to 130 million unique TCR beta sequences from 150 million to 200 million T cells. Study outcomes and limitations: In a later analysis, TCR beta V- and J-gene trimming showed a link to a missense DCLRE1C variant. Published work reported that the classifier diagnosed cytomegalovirus status with high specificity and sensitivity.

Trimming removed 2 bases from V and 4 bases from J, with 8 bases in between. CDR3 length: 13 residues. Per the germline V gene, CDR1 is MNHNS and CDR2 is SASEGT. PCR primers comprised 60 Vbeta and 13 Jbeta primers. Using immunoSEQ multiplex PCR, the repertoire was profiled, and TCRdb retains in-frame clones only, with some absent. Here the sample spans 92,000 or so clones, approximately 69% being singletons. On this clone: The target antigen is unknown.

This clonotype was obtained from a woman between 50 and 59 years old in good health and CMV-seropositive. The chain couples TRBV6-1 to TRBJ1-2; D is unresolved. The sequencing input was PBMCs. CDR3 region: CASSESTSYGYTF. The CDR3 nucleotides read TGTGCCAGCAGTGAATCGACAAGCTATGGCTACACCTTC.